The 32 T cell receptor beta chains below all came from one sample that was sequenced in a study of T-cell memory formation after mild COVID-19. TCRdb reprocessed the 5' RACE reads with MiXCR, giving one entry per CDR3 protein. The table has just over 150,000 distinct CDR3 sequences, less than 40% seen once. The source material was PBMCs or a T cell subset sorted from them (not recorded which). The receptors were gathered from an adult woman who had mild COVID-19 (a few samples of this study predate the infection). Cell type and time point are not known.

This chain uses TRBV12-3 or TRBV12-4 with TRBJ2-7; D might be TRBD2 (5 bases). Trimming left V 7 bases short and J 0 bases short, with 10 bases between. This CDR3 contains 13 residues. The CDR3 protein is CASTVGVSYEQYF. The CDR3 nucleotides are TGTGCCAGCACGGTGGGAGTCTCCTACGAGCAGTACTTC.

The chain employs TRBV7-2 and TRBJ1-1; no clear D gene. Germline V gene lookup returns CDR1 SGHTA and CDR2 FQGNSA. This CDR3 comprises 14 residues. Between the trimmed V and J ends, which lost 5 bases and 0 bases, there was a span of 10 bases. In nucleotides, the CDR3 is TGTGCCAGCAGCCCTCCGGTCGTGAACACTGAAGCTTTCTTT. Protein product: CASSPPVVNTEAFF.

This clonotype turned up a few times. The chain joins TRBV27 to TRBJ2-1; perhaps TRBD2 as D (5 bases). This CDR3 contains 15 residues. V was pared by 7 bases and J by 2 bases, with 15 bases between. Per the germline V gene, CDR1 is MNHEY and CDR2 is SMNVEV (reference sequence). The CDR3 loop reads CASNTRGSAYNEQFF. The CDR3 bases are TGTGCCAGCAATACGAGAGGGAGCGCCTACAATGAGCAGTTCTTC.

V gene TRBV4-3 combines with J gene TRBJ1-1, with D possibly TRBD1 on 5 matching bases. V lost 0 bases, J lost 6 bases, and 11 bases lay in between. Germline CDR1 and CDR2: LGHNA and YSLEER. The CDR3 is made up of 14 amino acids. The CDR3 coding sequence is TGCGCCAGCAGCCAAGATGGGGGTAGCGCTGAAGCTTTCTTT. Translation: CASSQDGGSAEAFF.

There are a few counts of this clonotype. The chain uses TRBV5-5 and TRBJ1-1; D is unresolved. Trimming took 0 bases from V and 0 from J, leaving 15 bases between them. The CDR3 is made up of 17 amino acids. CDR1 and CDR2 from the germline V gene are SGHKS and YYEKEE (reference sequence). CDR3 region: CASSLGEPYRMNTEAFF. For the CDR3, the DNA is TGTGCCAGCAGCTTGGGGGAACCGTACCGCATGAACACTGAAGCTTTCTTT.

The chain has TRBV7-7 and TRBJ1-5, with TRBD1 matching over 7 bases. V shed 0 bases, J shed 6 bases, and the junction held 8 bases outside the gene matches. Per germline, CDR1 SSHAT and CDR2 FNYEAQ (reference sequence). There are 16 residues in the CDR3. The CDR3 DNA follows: TGTGCCAGCAGCTTAGCGGAGCGGGCAGGGGGTCAGCCCCAGCATTTT. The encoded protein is CASSLAERAGGQPQHF. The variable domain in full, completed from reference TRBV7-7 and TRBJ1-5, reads GAGVSQSPRYKVTKRGQDVTLRCDPISSHATLYWYQQALGQGPEFLTYFNYEAQPDKSGLPSDRFSAERPEGSISTLTIQRTEQRDSAMYRCASSLAERAGGQPQHFGDGTRLSIL.

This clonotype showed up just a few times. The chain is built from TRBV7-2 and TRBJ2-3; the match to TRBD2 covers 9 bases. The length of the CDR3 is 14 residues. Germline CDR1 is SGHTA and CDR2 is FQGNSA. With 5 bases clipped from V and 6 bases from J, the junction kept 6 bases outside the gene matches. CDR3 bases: TGTGCCAGCAGCCCCGGACTAGCGCAGGATACGCAGTATTTT. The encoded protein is CASSPGLAQDTQYF.

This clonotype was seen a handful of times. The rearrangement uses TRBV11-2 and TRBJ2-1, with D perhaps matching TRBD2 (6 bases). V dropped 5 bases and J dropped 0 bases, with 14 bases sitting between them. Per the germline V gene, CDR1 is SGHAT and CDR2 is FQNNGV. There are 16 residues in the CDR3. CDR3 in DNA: TGTGCCAGCAGCCGACTCGGGGGTTCCTCCTACAATGAGCAGTTCTTC. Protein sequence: CASSRLGGSSYNEQFF.

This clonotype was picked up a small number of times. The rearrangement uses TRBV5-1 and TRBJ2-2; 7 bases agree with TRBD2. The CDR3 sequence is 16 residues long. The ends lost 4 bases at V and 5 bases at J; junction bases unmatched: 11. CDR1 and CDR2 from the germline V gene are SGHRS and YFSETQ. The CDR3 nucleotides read TGCGCCAGCAGCCGGCCCGGCGGGAGCGGAACCGGGGAGCTGTTTTTT. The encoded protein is CASSRPGGSGTGELFF.

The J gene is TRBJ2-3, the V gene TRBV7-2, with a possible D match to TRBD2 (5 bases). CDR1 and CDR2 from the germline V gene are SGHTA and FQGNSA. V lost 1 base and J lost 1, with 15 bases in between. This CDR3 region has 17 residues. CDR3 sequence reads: CASSLVWQPRGTDTQYF. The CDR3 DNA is TGTGCCAGCAGCTTAGTATGGCAGCCGAGGGGCACAGATACGCAGTATTTT.

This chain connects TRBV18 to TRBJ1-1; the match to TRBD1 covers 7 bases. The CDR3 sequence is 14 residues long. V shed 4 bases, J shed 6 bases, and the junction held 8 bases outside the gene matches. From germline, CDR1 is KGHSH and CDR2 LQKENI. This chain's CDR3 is CASSLDDRVSEAFF. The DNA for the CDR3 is TGTGCCAGCTCACTAGACGACAGGGTATCTGAAGCTTTCTTT.

Here the CDR3 reads CASSIQGAGRDTQYF. CDR3 sequence (DNA): TGTGCCAGTAGTATCCAGGGGGCAGGTAGAGATACGCAGTATTTT. This rearrangement joins TRBV19 to TRBJ2-3, with TRBD1 matching 8 bases. With 3 bases clipped from V and 5 bases from J, the junction kept 7 bases outside the gene matches. CDR1 and CDR2 from the germline V gene are LNHDA and SQIVND (reference sequence). The CDR3 covers 15 residues.

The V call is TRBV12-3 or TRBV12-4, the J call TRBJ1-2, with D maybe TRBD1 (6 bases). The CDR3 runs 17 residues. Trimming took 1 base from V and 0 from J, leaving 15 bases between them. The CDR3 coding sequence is TGTGCCAGCAGTTTAGAGAGCAGGGACATTTCTAACTATGGCTACACCTTC. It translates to CASSLESRDISNYGYTF.

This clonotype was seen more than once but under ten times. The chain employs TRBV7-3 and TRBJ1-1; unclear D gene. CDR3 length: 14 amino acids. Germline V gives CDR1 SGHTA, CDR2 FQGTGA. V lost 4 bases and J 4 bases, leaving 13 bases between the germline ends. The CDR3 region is CASSSLGGGTEAFF. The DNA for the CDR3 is TGTGCCAGCAGCTCCTTGGGTGGAGGCACTGAAGCTTTCTTT.

The CDR3, as DNA: TGTGCCAGCAGCACCCTCTGGGTAGTCGAGGATGAGCAGTTCTTC. Its translation: CASSTLWVVEDEQFF. The gene calls are TRBV5-5 and TRBJ2-1; D remains unclear. Germline loops: CDR1 SGHKS, CDR2 YYEKEE (reference sequence). V lost 4 bases, J lost 8 bases, and 19 bases lay in between. CDR3 length equals 15 residues.

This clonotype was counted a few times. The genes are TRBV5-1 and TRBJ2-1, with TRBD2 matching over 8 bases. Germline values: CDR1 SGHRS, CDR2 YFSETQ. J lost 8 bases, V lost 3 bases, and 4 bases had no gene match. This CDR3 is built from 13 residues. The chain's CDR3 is CASSSGGPDEQFF. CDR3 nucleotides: TGCGCCAGCAGCTCGGGGGGGCCCGATGAGCAGTTCTTC.

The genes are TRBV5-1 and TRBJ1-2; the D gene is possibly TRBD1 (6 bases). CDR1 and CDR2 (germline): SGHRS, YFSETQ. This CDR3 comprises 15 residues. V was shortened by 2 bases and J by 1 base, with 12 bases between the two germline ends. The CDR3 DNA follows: TGCGCCAGCAGCTTTCAGGGGCGGGATAACTATGGCTACACCTTC. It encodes CASSFQGRDNYGYTF.

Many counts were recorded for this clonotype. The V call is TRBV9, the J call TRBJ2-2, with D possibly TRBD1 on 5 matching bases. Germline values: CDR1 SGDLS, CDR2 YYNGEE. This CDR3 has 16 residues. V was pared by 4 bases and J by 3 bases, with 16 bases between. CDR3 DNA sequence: TGTGCCAGCAGCCTTTCCTCCAGGGTGGACACCGGGGAGCTGTTTTTT. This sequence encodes CASSLSSRVDTGELFF. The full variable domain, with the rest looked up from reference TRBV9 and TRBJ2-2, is DSGVTQTPKHLITATGQRVTLRCSPRSGDLSVYWYQQSLDQGLQFLIQYYNGEERAKGNILERFSAQQFPDLHSELNLSSLELGDSALYFCASSLSSRVDTGELFFGEGSRLTVL.

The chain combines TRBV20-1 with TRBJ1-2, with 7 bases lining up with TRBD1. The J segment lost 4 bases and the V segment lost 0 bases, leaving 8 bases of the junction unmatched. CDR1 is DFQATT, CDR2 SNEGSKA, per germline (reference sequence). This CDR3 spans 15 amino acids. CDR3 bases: TGCAGTGCTAGAGATCTGCAGGGGGGATTCTATGGCTACACCTTC. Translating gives CSARDLQGGFYGYTF.

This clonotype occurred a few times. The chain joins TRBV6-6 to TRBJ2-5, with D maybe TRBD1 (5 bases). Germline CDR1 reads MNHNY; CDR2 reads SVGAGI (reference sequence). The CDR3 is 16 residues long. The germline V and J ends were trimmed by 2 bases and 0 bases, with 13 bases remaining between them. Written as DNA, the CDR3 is TGTGCCAGCAGTTACGGCGACAGCCAGTACCAAGAGACCCAGTACTTC. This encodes CASSYGDSQYQETQYF.

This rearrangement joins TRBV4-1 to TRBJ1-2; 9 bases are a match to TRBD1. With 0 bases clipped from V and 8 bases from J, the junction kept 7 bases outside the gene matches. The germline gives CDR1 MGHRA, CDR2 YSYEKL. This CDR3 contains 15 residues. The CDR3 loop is CASSQEGGTGRGYTF. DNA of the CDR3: TGCGCCAGCAGCCAAGAGGGGGGGACAGGGCGAGGCTACACCTTC.

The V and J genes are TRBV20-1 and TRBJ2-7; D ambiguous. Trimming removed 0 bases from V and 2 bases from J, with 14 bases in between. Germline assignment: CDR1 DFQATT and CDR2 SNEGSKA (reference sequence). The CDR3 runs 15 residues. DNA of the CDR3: TGCAGTGCTAGAGATCTAACTACCTTTCCCTACGAGCAGTACTTC. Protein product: CSARDLTTFPYEQYF.

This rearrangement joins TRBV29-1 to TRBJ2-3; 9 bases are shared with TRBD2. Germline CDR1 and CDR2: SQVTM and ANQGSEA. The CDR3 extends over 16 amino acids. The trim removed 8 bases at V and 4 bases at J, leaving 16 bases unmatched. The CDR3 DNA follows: TGCAGCCACGTCGGTTGGGGACTAGCAAAGTCAGATACGCAGTATTTT. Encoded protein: CSHVGWGLAKSDTQYF.

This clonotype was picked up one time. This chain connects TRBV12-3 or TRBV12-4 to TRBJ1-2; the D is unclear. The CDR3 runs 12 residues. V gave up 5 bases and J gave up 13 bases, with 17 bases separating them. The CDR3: CASSPDRWGGTF. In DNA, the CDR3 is TGTGCCAGCAGTCCAGATAGGTGGGGTGGCACCTTC.

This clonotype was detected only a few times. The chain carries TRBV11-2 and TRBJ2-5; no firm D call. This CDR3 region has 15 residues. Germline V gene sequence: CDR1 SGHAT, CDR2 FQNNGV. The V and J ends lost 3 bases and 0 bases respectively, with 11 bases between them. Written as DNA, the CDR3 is TGTGCCAGCAGCTTCTATGACACGTACCAAGAGACCCAGTACTTC. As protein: CASSFYDTYQETQYF.

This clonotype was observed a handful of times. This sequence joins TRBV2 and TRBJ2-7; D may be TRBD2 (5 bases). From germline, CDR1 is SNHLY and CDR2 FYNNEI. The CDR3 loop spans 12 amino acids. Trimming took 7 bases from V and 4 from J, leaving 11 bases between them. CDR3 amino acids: CASTNTGYEQYF. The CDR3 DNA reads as TGTGCCAGCACCAATACGGGGTACGAGCAGTACTTC.

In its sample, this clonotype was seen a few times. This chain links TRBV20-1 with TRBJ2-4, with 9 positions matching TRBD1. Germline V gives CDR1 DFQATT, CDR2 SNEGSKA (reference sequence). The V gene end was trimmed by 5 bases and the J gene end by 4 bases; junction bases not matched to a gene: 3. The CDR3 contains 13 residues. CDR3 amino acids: CSARGTGKNIQYF. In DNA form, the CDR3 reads TGCAGTGCTCGCGGGACAGGGAAAAACATTCAGTACTTC.

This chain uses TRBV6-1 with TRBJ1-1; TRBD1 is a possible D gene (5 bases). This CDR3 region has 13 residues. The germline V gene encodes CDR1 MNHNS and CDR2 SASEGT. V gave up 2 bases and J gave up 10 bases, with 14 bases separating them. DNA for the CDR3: TGTGCCAGCAGTGAATTTGTCGGGGCCGGAGCTTTCTTT. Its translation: CASSEFVGAGAFF.

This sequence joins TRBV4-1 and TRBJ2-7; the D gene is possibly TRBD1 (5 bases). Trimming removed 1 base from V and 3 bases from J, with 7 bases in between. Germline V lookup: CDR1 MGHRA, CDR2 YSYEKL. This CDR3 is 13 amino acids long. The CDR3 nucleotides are TGCGCCAGCAGCCAAGGACAGCGCTACGAGCAGTACTTC. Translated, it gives CASSQGQRYEQYF.

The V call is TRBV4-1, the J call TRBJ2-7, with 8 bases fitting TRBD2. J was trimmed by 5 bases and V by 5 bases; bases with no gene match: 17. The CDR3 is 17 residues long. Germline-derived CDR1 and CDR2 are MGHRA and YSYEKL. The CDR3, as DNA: TGCGCCAGCAGCTTAGCGGGGAGTGGCGCTGGGTTCCACGAGCAGTACTTC. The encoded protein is CASSLAGSGAGFHEQYF.

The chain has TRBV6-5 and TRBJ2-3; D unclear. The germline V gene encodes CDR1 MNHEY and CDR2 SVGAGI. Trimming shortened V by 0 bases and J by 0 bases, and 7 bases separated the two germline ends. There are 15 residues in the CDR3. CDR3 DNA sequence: TGTGCCAGCAGTTACTCCGGCACTAGCACAGATACGCAGTATTTT. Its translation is CASSYSGTSTDTQYF.

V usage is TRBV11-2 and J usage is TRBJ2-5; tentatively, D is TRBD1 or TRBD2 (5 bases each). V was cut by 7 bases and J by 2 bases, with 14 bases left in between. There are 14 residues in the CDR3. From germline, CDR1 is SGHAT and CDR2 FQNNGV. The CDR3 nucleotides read TGTGCCAGCACCCCCCCCGGGGCACAAGAGACCCAGTACTTC. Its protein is CASTPPGAQETQYF.